The 9 T cell receptor beta chains in this list originate from one sample, sequenced in a study of radiotherapy plus CTLA-4 blockade in lung cancer. This table comes from immunoSEQ multiplex PCR, and its TCRdb copy is limited to in-frame clones, with some not included. Altogether 30,000 to 35,000 clones are present, approximately 78% being singletons, with the ten largest covering approximately 25%. The input for sequencing was peripheral blood, taken from a patient treated with radiotherapy plus ipilimumab. These receptors all come from a human donor with non-small cell lung cancer that progressed on radiotherapy plus ipilimumab.

The V call is TRBV2, the J call TRBJ1-1; tentative D call: TRBD1 (5 bases). Germline values: CDR1 SNHLY, CDR2 FYNNEI. There are 15 residues in the CDR3. With 6 bases removed from V and 2 bases from J, the gap between germline ends came to 16 bases. The CDR3 loop is CASRPRTMQNTEAFF. Written as DNA, the CDR3 is TGTGCCAGCAGACCCCGGACAATGCAAAACACTGAAGCTTTCTTT.

This chain uses TRBV19 with TRBJ1-3; TRBD1 matches at 7 bases. The CDR3 is 14 residues long. With V trimmed by 8 bases and J by 0 bases, 4 bases remained unmatched. From germline, CDR1 is LNHDA and CDR2 SQIVND (reference sequence). In DNA, the CDR3 is TGTGCCAGTGGACAGGACAACTCTGGAAACACCATATATTTT. Translation: CASGQDNSGNTIYF. Together with reference TRBV19 and TRBJ1-3, the CDR3 gives the full variable domain: DGGITQSPKYLFRKEGQNVTLSCEQNLNHDAMYWYRQDPGQGLRLIYYSQIVNDFQKGDIAEGYSVSREKKESFPLTVTSAQKNPTAFYLCASGQDNSGNTIYFGEGSWLTVV.

The gene calls are TRBV18 and TRBJ2-2; possible D gene TRBD1, 6 bases. The V gene lost 3 bases and the J gene lost 7 bases, with 24 bases spanning the gap. Germline CDR1 is KGHSH and CDR2 is LQKENI. CDR3 length equals 18 residues. The CDR3 DNA reads TGTGCCAGCTCACCTCGGACAGTTTCAACTGGTACCGGCGGGGAGCTGTTTTTT. Translated, it gives CASSPRTVSTGTGGELFF.

This chain links TRBV27 with TRBJ2-2, with 10 bases lining up with TRBD2. Germline V gene data show CDR1 as MNHEY and CDR2 as SMNVEV (reference sequence). V was pared by 0 bases and J by 4 bases, with 2 bases of the junction left unmatched. CDR3 length: 16 amino acids. The CDR3 loop is CASSLSGTSATGELFF. For the CDR3, the DNA is TGTGCCAGCAGTTTATCAGGGACTAGCGCCACCGGGGAGCTGTTTTTT.

This clone came up a few times. The genes are TRBV6-1 and TRBJ1-4; D gene unclear. CDR3 length equals 18 residues. Germline CDR1 and CDR2: MNHNS and SASEGT. Trimming took 0 bases from V and 0 from J, leaving 14 bases between them. The CDR3 DNA reads as TGTGCCAGCAGTGAAGCGGTGGAGGGCAGTGCAACTAATGAAAAACTGTTTTTT. It encodes CASSEAVEGSATNEKLFF.

The rearrangement links TRBV7-2 to TRBJ1-1; no reliable D call. Germline loops: CDR1 SGHTA, CDR2 FQGNSA. V was pared by 5 bases and J by 2 bases, with 15 bases between. This CDR3 region has 15 residues. The CDR3 region is CASSLLFSGNTEAFF. The CDR3 DNA reads TGTGCCAGCAGCCTTCTGTTTTCGGGAAACACTGAAGCTTTCTTT.

The CDR3 DNA follows: TGTGCCAGTAGCGTACAGGGGGTTAGCTCCTATAATTCACCCCTCCACTTT. The encoded protein is CASSVQGVSSYNSPLHF. The rearrangement links TRBV19 to TRBJ1-6; 8 nucleotides agree with TRBD1. The CDR3 is 17 amino acids. Germline V gene lookup returns CDR1 LNHDA and CDR2 SQIVND (reference sequence). V lost 6 bases to trimming and J lost 0 bases; unmatched junction nucleotides: 7.

This chain joins TRBV7-2 and TRBJ1-2, with 10 bases aligning to TRBD1. Germline V CDR1 and CDR2: SGHTA, FQGNSA. This CDR3 spans 15 amino acids. Unmatched junction bases numbered 9, after V lost 4 bases and J lost 7 bases. The CDR3 coding sequence is TGTGCCAGCAGCTCCCTAACCGGGACAGGGGTTGGCTACACCTTC. It is translated as CASSSLTGTGVGYTF. Full variable domain (missing parts from reference TRBV7-2 and TRBJ1-2): GAGVSQSPSNKVTEKGKDVELRCDPISGHTALYWYRQSLGQGLEFLIYFQGNSAPDKSGLPSDRFSAERTGGSVSTLTIQRTQQEDSAVYLCASSSLTGTGVGYTFGSGTRLTVV.

The CDR3 coding sequence is TGTGCCAGCAGCCCCATCAGGGACTACGAGCAGTACTTC. It specifies CASSPIRDYEQYF. The chain recombines TRBV7-9 with TRBJ2-7; tentatively, D is TRBD1 (5 bases). CDR3 length: 13 residues. Germline V lookup: CDR1 SEHNR, CDR2 FQNEAQ (reference sequence). Trimming stripped 5 bases from V and 3 bases from J, with 11 bases between.